Following are 16 T cell receptor beta chains from one sample sequenced in a study of blood T cell repertoires in COVID-19. Measured with immunoSEQ multiplex PCR; TCRdb has only the in-frame clones, and not every one. The sample has around 230,000 clones, about 88% seen once. Source material: PBMCs or T cells enriched from blood (not recorded which). These receptors came from a woman aged 25 to 39 who had recovered from COVID-19.

The rearrangement uses TRBV6-2 or TRBV6-3 and TRBJ1-5; no clear D. The germline V and J ends were trimmed by 1 base and 3 bases, with 13 bases remaining between them. The CDR3 spans 16 residues. Germline loops: CDR1 MNHEY, CDR2 SVGEGT. This chain's CDR3 is CASSYLSGTYNQPQHF. CDR3 sequence (DNA): TGTGCCAGCAGTTACTTGTCAGGAACCTACAATCAGCCCCAGCATTTT.

This chain uses TRBV6-2 or TRBV6-3 with TRBJ1-2; D gene uncertain. The length of the CDR3 is 11 residues. Germline V gene data show CDR1 as MNHEY and CDR2 as SVGEGT. The V end lost 1 base, the J end lost 11 bases, and 8 bases lay between the germline ends. CDR3 DNA: TGTGCCAGCAGTTACTTGGGCCTTTACACCTTC. Its protein product is CASSYLGLYTF.

The genes are TRBV4-3 and TRBJ2-5; 9 bases line up with TRBD1. The germline CDR1 and CDR2 sequences are LGHNA and YSLEER. V was pared by 1 base and J by 4 bases, with 1 base of the junction left unmatched. The CDR3 has 14 amino acids. This CDR3 reads CASSQGDRVETQYF. CDR3 DNA: TGCGCCAGCAGCCAAGGGGACAGGGTAGAGACCCAGTACTTC.

The genes are TRBV5-4 and TRBJ1-1; TRBD1 agrees at 7 bases. This CDR3 region has 16 residues. Looked up from germline, CDR1 is SGHNT and CDR2 is YYREEE (reference sequence). Unmatched junction bases numbered 12, after V lost 4 bases and J lost 3 bases. CDR3 nucleotide sequence: TGTGCCAGCAGCAACCACAGGGGTGGGGGGCACACTGAAGCTTTCTTT. It translates to CASSNHRGGGHTEAFF.

V usage is TRBV4-1 and J usage is TRBJ2-1; 9 bases are a match to TRBD2. Germline V gene sequence: CDR1 MGHRA, CDR2 YSYEKL. The CDR3 is 16 residues long. With 4 bases clipped from V and 4 bases from J, the junction kept 8 bases outside the gene matches. CDR3 amino acids: CASSRTSGGPYNEQFF. CDR3 DNA sequence: TGCGCCAGCAGCCGGACCAGCGGGGGGCCGTACAATGAGCAGTTCTTC.

This clone came up once. The chain combines TRBV11-3 with TRBJ1-1; D possibly corresponds to TRBD1 (6 bases). Germline assignment: CDR1 SGHNT and CDR2 YENEEA. Trimming took off 5 bases at V and 1 base at J, with 11 bases between the two ends. The CDR3 is 14 residues long. This CDR3 reads CASSPGHSNTEAFF. CDR3 sequence (DNA): TGTGCCAGCAGCCCGGGACACTCGAACACTGAAGCTTTCTTT.

V usage is TRBV19 and J usage is TRBJ2-2, with TRBD1 matching over 9 bases. Germline trimming cut 4 bases from V and 2 bases from J; bases unmatched to any gene: 5. This CDR3 has 16 residues. Germline V CDR1 and CDR2: LNHDA, SQIVND (reference sequence). The CDR3 spells CASSTGTGTNTGELFF. The CDR3, as DNA: TGTGCCAGTAGTACCGGGACAGGGACTAACACCGGGGAGCTGTTTTTT.

The rearrangement uses TRBV7-6 and TRBJ2-7, with TRBD1 matching over 10 bases. CDR3 length: 15 amino acids. Germline loops: CDR1 SGHVS, CDR2 FNYEAQ. The ends lost 4 bases at V and 2 bases at J; junction bases unmatched: 5. Here the CDR3 DNA reads TGTGCCAGCAGCTCCGGACAGGGGGGCACCTACGAGCAGTACTTC. Protein sequence: CASSSGQGGTYEQYF.

The genes are TRBV14 and TRBJ1-1; tentatively, D is TRBD1 (5 bases). The germline V gene has CDR1 SGHDN and CDR2 FVKESK. Trimming removed 5 bases at V and 2 bases at J, with 9 bases between. The CDR3 is 13 residues long. The CDR3 DNA sequence: TGTGCCAGCAGCTCACAGGCTAACACTGAAGCTTTCTTT. Translation gives CASSSQANTEAFF. The complete variable domain, with remaining parts taken from reference TRBV14 and TRBJ1-1, reads EAGVTQFPSHSVIEKGQTVTLRCDPISGHDNLYWYRRVMGKEIKFLLHFVKESKQDESGMPNNRFLAERTGGTYSTLKVQPAELEDSGVYFCASSSQANTEAFFGQGTRLTVV.

This chain uses TRBV2 with TRBJ1-2; 10 bases match TRBD1. This CDR3 spans 14 amino acids. The germline CDR1 and CDR2 sequences are SNHLY and FYNNEI. V gave up 6 bases and J gave up 8 bases; unmatched junction bases: 9. CDR3 sequence (DNA): TGTGCCAGCAGGGCCGATGGACAGGGGGGAGGCTACACCTTC. Protein sequence: CASRADGQGGGYTF.

This clone has more than one count but fewer than ten. The chain is built from TRBV27 and TRBJ1-6; no clear D gene. The ends were cut back, 1 base at V and 8 bases at J, with 12 bases in the middle. The V gene's germline CDR1 is MNHEY and CDR2 SMNVEV (reference sequence). The CDR3 extends over 15 amino acids. Here the CDR3 DNA reads TGTGCCAGCAGTTTATACGGGAACGATTATTCACCCCTCCACTTT. As protein: CASSLYGNDYSPLHF.

This clone was observed once. This chain joins TRBV3-1 (or the pseudogene TRBV3-2) and TRBJ1-2; tentative D call: TRBD1 (6 bases). V dropped 1 base and J dropped 0 bases, with 18 bases sitting between them. The CDR3 extends over 18 amino acids. Germline V gene sequence: CDR1 LGHDT, CDR2 YNNKEL (reference sequence). Written as DNA, the CDR3 is TGTGCCAGCAGCCAAGCTAACAGGGACCCGCTAGCTAACTATGGCTACACCTTC. Translation gives CASSQANRDPLANYGYTF.

The chain links TRBV3-1 (or the pseudogene TRBV3-2) to TRBJ2-5; 8 bases are a match to TRBD2. Germline trimming cut 5 bases from V and 5 bases from J; bases unmatched to any gene: 7. CDR1 and CDR2 (germline): LGHDT, YNNKEL (reference sequence). The CDR3 consists of 14 residues. The CDR3 protein is CASSKRGGLETQYF. CDR3 in DNA: TGTGCCAGCAGCAAACGGGGGGGCCTTGAGACCCAGTACTTC.

The rearrangement joins TRBV12-3 or TRBV12-4 to TRBJ1-6; possible D gene TRBD1, 5 bases. The V end was cut by 10 bases, the J end by 13 bases, with 17 bases between. This CDR3 contains 12 residues. CDR3 nucleotide sequence: TGTGCCATCCGGAGGGGTGAAGGTCCCCTCCACTTT. Amino acids: CAIRRGEGPLHF.

V is TRBV3-1 (or the pseudogene TRBV3-2) and J is TRBJ2-1; the match to TRBD2 covers 11 bases. The CDR3 spans 15 residues. Germline trimming cut 0 bases from V and 12 bases from J; bases unmatched to any gene: 7. Germline lookup yields CDR1 LGHDT and CDR2 YNNKEL (reference sequence). The CDR3 DNA reads as TGTGCCAGCAGCCAAGATTCGACTAGCGGGGTGCTGCAGTTCTTC. This codes for CASSQDSTSGVLQFF.

This chain joins TRBV4-3 and TRBJ1-5; 7 bases map to TRBD1. Germline V gives CDR1 LGHNA, CDR2 YSLEER. The junction had 3 bases not matched to a gene; V was cut back by 4 bases and J by 0 bases. This CDR3 spans 15 amino acids. In DNA form, the CDR3 reads TGCGCCAGCAGCCGGGACAGAAATAGCAATCAGCCCCAGCATTTT. It specifies CASSRDRNSNQPQHF.